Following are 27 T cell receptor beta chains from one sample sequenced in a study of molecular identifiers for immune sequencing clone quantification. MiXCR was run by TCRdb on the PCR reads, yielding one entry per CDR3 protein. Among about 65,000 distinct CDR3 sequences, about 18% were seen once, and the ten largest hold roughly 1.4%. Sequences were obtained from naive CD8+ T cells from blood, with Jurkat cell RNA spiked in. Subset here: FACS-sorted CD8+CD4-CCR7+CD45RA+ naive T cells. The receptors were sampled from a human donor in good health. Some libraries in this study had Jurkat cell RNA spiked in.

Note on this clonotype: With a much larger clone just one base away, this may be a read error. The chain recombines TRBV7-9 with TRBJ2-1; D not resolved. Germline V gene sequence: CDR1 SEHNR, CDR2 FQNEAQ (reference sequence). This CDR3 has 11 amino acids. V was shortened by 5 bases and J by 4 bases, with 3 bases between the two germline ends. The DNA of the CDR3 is TGTGCCAGCAGCACTTACAATGAGCAGTTCTTC. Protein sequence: CASSTYNEQFF.

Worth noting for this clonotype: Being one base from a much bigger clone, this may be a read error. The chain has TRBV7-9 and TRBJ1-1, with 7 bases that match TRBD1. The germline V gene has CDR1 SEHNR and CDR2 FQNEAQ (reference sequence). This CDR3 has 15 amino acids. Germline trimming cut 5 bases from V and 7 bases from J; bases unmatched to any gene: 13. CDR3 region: CASSLSYLQGSEAFF. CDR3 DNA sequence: TGTGCCAGCAGCCTGTCTTATCTACAGGGGAGTGAAGCTTTCTTT.

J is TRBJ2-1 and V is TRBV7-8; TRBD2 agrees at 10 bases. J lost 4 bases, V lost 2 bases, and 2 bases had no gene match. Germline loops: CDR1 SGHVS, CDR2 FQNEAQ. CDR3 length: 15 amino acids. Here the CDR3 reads CASSLFSGRYNEQFF. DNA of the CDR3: TGTGCCAGCAGCTTATTTAGCGGGAGGTACAATGAGCAGTTCTTC.

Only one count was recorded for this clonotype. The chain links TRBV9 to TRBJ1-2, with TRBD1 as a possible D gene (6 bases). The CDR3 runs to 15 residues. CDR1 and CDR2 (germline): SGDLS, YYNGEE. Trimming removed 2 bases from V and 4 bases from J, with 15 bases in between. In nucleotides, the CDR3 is TGTGCCAGCAGCGTTAACCCGACAGGCACCTATGGCTACACCTTC. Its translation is CASSVNPTGTYGYTF. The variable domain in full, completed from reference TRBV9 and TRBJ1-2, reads DSGVTQTPKHLITATGQRVTLRCSPRSGDLSVYWYQQSLDQGLQFLIQYYNGEERAKGNILERFSAQQFPDLHSELNLSSLELGDSALYFCASSVNPTGTYGYTFGSGTRLTVV.

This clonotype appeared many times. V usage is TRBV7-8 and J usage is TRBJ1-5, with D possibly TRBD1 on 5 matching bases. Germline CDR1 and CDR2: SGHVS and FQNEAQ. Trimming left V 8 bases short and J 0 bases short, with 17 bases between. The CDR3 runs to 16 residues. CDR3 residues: CASSPWGDPSNQPQHF. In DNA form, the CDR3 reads TGTGCCAGCTCCCCATGGGGGGACCCTAGCAATCAGCCCCAGCATTTT. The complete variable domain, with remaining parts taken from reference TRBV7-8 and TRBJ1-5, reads GAGVSQSPRYKVAKRGQDVALRCDPISGHVSLFWYQQALGQGPEFLTYFQNEAQLDKSGLPSDRFFAERPEGSVSTLKIQRTQQEDSAVYLCASSPWGDPSNQPQHFGDGTRLSIL.

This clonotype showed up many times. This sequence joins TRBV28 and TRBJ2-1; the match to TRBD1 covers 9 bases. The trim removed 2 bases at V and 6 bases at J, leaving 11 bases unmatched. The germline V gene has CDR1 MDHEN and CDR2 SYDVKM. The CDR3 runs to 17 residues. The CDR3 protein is CASSLIFSRQGGNEQFF. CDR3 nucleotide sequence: TGTGCCAGCAGTTTAATTTTTTCCCGACAGGGGGGCAATGAGCAGTTCTTC. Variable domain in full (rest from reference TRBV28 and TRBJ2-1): DVKVTQSSRYLVKRTGEKVFLECVQDMDHENMFWYRQDPGLGLRLIYFSYDVKMKEKGDIPEGYSVSREKKERFSLILESASTNQTSMYLCASSLIFSRQGGNEQFFGPGTRLTVL.

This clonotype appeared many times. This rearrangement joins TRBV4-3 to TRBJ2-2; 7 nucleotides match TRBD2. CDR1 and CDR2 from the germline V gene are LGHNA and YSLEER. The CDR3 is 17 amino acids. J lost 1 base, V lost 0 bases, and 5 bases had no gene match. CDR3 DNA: TGCGCCAGCAGCCAAGACCCACCGGGAGGGAACACCGGGGAGCTGTTTTTT. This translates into CASSQDPPGGNTGELFF.

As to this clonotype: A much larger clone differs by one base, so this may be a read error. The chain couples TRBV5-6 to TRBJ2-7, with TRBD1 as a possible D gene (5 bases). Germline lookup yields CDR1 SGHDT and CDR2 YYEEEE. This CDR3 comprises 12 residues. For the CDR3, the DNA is TGTGGCAGCAGCCCAGGGCCCTACGAGCAGTACTTC. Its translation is CGSSPGPYEQYF. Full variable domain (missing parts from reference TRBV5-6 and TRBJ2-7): DAGVTQSPTHLIKTRGQQVTLRCSPKSGHDTVSWYQQALGQGPQFIFQYYEEEERQRGNFPDRFSGHQFPNYSSELNVNALLLGDSALYLCGSSPGPYEQYFGPGTRLTVT.

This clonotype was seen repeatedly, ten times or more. The CDR3 DNA is TGTGCCAGCAGTACCGGACACCAAGAGACCCAGTACTTC. Protein: CASSTGHQETQYF. J is TRBJ2-5 and V is TRBV6-5; D is unresolved. This CDR3 has 13 amino acids. Germline CDR1 is MNHEY and CDR2 is SVGAGI. The V end lost 5 bases, the J end lost 0 bases, and 7 bases lay between the germline ends.

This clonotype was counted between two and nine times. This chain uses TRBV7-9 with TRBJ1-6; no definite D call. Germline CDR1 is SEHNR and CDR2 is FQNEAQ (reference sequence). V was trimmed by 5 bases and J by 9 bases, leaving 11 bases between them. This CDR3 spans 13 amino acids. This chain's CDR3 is CASSPVMSSPLHF. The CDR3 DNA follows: TGTGCCAGCAGCCCCGTAATGAGTTCACCCCTCCACTTT. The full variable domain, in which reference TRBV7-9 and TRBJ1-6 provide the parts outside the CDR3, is DTGVSQNPRHKITKRGQNVTFRCDPISEHNRLYWYRQTLGQGPEFLTYFQNEAQLEKSRLLSDRFSAERPKGSFSTLEIQRTEQGDSAMYLCASSPVMSSPLHFGNGTRLTVT.

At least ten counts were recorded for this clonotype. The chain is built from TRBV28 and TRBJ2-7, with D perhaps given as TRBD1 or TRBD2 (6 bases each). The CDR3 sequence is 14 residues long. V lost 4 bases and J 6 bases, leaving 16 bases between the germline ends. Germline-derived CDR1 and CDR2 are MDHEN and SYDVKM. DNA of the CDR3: TGTGCCAGCAGTTGGGGGGCAGGCCTCCCCGAGCAGTACTTC. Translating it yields CASSWGAGLPEQYF.

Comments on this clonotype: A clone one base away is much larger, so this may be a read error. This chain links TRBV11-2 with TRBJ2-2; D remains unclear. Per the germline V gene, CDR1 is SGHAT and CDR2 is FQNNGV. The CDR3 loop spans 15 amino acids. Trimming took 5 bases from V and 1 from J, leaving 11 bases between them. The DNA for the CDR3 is TGTGCCAGCAGCCTCCTGGAATGGAACACCGGGGAGCTGTTTTTT. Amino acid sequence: CASSLLEWNTGELFF.

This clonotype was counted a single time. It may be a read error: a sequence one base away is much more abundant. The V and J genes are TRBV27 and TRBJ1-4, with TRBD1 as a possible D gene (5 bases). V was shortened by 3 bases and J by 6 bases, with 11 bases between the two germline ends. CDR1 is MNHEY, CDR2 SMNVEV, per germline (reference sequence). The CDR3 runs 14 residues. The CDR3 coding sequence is TGTGCCAGCAGTTTTTCAGGGATATATGAAAAACTGTTTTTT. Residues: CASSFSGIYEKLFF.

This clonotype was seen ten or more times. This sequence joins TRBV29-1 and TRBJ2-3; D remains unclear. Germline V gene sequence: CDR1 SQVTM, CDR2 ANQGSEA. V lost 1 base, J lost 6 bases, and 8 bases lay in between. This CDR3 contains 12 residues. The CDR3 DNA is TGCAGCGTTGAAGGATTCCCGGATACGCAGTATTTT. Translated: CSVEGFPDTQYF.

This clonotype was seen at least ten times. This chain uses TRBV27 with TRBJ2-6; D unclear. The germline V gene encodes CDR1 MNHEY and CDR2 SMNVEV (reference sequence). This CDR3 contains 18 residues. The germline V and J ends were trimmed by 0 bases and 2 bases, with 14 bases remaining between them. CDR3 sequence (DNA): TGTGCCAGCAGTTTATCCCCCGGTTTCCTGACTGGGGCCAACGTCCTGACTTTC. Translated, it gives CASSLSPGFLTGANVLTF. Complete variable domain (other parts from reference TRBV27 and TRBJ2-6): EAQVTQNPRYLITVTGKKLTVTCSQNMNHEYMSWYRQDPGLGLRQIYYSMNVEVTDKGDVPEGYKVSRKEKRNFPLILESPSPNQTSLYFCASSLSPGFLTGANVLTFGAGSRLTVL.

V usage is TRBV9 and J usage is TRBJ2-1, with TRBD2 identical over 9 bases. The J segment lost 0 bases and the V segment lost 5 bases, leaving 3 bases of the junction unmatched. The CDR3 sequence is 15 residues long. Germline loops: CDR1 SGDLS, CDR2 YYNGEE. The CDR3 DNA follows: TGTGCCAGCAGTGATAGCGGGAGCTCCTACAATGAGCAGTTCTTC. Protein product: CASSDSGSSYNEQFF.

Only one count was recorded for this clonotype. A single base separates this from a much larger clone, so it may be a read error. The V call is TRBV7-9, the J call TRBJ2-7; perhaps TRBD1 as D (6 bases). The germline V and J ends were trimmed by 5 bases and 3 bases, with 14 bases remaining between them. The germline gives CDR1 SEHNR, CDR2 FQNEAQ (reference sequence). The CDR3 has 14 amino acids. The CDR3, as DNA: TGTGCCAGCAGCCTCGAACAGGGTCTCTACGAGCAGTACTTC. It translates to CASSLEQGLYEQYF.

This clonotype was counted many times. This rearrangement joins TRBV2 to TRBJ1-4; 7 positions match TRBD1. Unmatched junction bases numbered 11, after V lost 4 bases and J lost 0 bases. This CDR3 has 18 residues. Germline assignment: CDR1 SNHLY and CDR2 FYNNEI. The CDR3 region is CASSVPLGQYTTNEKLFF. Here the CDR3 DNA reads TGTGCCAGCAGTGTCCCCTTGGGACAGTATACAACTAATGAAAAACTGTTTTTT. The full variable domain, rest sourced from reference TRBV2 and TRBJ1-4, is EPEVTQTPSHQVTQMGQEVILRCVPISNHLYFYWYRQILGQKVEFLVSFYNNEISEKSEIFDDQFSVERPDGSNFTLKIRSTKLEDSAMYFCASSVPLGQYTTNEKLFFGSGTQLSVL.

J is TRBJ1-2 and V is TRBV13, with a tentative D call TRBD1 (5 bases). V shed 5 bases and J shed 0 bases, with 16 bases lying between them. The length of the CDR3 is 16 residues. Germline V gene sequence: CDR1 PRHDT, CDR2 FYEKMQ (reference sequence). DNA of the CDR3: TGTGCCAGCAGCGTCAACCGGGACTTAGCTAACTATGGCTACACCTTC. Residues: CASSVNRDLANYGYTF.

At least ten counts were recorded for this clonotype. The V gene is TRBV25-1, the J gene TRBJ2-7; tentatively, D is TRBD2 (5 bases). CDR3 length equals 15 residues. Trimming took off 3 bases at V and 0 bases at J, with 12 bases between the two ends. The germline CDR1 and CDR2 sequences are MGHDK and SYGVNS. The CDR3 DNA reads TGTGCCAGCAGTGACCGCGGGTCCCCCTCCTACGAGCAGTACTTC. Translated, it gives CASSDRGSPSYEQYF.

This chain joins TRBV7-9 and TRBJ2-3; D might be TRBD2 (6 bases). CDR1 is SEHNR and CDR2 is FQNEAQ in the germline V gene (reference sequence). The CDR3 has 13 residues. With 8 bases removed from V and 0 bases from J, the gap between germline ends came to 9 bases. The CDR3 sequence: CASGGYSTDTQYF. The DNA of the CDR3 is TGTGCCAGCGGAGGGTATAGCACAGATACGCAGTATTTT.

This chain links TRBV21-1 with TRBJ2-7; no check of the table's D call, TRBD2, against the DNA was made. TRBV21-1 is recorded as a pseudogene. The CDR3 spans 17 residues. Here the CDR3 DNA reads TGTGCCAGCAGCCCCCAAGGGCCCAGCGGGATGATCTACGAGCAGTACTTC. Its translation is CASSPQGPSGMIYEQYF.

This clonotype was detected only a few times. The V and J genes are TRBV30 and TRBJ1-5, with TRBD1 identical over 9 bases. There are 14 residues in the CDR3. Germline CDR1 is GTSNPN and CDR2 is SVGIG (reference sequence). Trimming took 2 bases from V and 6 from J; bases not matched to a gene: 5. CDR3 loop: CAWSMGQGTQPQHF. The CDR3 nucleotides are TGTGCCTGGAGTATGGGACAGGGAACTCAGCCCCAGCATTTT.

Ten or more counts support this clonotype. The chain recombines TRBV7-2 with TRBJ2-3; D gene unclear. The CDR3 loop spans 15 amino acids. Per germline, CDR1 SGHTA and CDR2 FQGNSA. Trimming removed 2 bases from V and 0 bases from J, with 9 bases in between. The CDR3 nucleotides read TGTGCCAGCAGCTTATTCACTCCTAGCACAGATACGCAGTATTTT. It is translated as CASSLFTPSTDTQYF.

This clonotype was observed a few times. The chain's CDR3 is CSAFPLSSYNEQFF. In DNA form, the CDR3 reads TGCAGTGCTTTCCCCTTAAGCTCCTACAATGAGCAGTTCTTC. The genes are TRBV20-1 and TRBJ2-1; no clear D. The CDR3 extends over 14 amino acids. CDR1 DFQATT and CDR2 SNEGSKA come from the germline V gene (reference sequence). The V end was cut by 5 bases, the J end by 0 bases, with 11 bases between.

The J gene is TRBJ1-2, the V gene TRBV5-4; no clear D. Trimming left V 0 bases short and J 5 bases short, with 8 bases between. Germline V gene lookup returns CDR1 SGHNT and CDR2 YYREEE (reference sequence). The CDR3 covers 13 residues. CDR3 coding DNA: TGTGCCAGCAGCTTGGAGTCGCGGTATGGCTACACCTTC. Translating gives CASSLESRYGYTF. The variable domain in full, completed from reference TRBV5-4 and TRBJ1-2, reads ETGVTQSPTHLIKTRGQQVTLRCSSQSGHNTVSWYQQALGQGPQFIFQYYREEENGRGNFPPRFSGLQFPNYSSELNVNALELDDSALYLCASSLESRYGYTFGSGTRLTVV.

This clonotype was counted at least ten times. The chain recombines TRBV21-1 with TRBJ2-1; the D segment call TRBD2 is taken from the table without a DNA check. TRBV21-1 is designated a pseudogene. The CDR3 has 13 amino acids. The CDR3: CASRSSGENEQFF. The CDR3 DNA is TGTGCCAGCCGCTCTAGCGGGGAGAATGAGCAGTTCTTC.